This record concerns one T cell receptor beta chain sequence. Its antigen is not known. The sample is drawn from a study of blood T cells in healthy people across ages. Study outcomes and limitations: Calculation of diversity from one million T cells yielded estimates considered to be underestimates.

Through a sample-barcoded 5' primer and a J-beta primer mix, a second PCR was run for about 6 to 11 cycles. A 12-random-nucleotide template-switch adaptor tagged each cDNA molecule. TCRdb re-analysed the 5' RACE reads in MiXCR, keeping a single row per CDR3 protein. The sample includes approximately 900,000 distinct CDR3 sequences, roughly 52% seen only once; the top ten take 13%. The CDR3 contains 15 residues. CDR1 is MDHEN, CDR2 SYDVKM, per germline. The V and J ends lost 7 bases and 3 bases, in that order; junction bases with no gene match: 8. The receptor comes from a man aged 25 to 45 in good health. The chain joins TRBV28 to TRBJ2-7, with 11 bases aligning to TRBD1. Input material: blood. This chain's CDR3 is CASTRPGQGVYEQYF. Here the CDR3 DNA reads TGTGCCAGCACCCGCCCGGGACAGGGGGTCTACGAGCAGTACTTC.